These 26 T cell receptor beta chains were all obtained from the same sample, sequenced in a study of blood T cell repertoires in COVID-19. Some clones are missing from TCRdb's copy, which holds only in-frame ones; the method was immunoSEQ multiplex PCR. The sample lists roughly 95,000 clones; 81% were seen once. Source material: peripheral blood. Source of these receptors: a man in his sixties with acute or convalescent COVID-19.

The chain has TRBV7-2 and TRBJ1-1; D gene ambiguous. V was shortened by 2 bases and J by 10 bases, with 11 bases between the two germline ends. Germline CDR1 SGHTA, CDR2 FQGNSA. There are 12 residues in the CDR3. CDR3 sequence: CASSLNAGPAFF. CDR3 coding DNA: TGTGCCAGCAGCTTAAATGCAGGCCCAGCTTTCTTT.

The rearrangement uses TRBV18 and TRBJ1-5; D is uncertain. This CDR3 comprises 13 residues. V was cut by 8 bases and J by 2 bases, with 10 bases left in between. The germline V gene encodes CDR1 KGHSH and CDR2 LQKENI. The CDR3 DNA sequence: TGTGCCAGCGCACTGGAGGGCAATCAGCCCCAGCATTTT. Protein product: CASALEGNQPQHF.

This chain links TRBV6-5 with TRBJ2-1, with TRBD2 identical over 13 bases. The CDR3 spans 15 residues. V gave up 4 bases and J gave up 10 bases; unmatched junction bases: 7. CDR1 and CDR2 from the germline V gene are MNHEY and SVGAGI. Here the CDR3 DNA reads TGTGCCAGCAGTTCCACTAGCGGGGGGGGCCGGGAGCAGTTCTTC. Translating gives CASSSTSGGGREQFF.

V usage is TRBV29-1 and J usage is TRBJ2-3; 11 nucleotides agree with TRBD1. The CDR3 extends over 15 amino acids. Losses at the gene ends were 2 bases for V and 1 base for J; bases not matched to a gene: 2. Germline CDR1 and CDR2: SQVTM and ANQGSEA. The CDR3: CSVELGQGGTDTQYF. The CDR3 coding sequence is TGCAGCGTTGAATTGGGACAGGGGGGCACAGATACGCAGTATTTT.

This clone appeared a few times. The rearrangement joins TRBV6-1 to TRBJ2-7; unclear D gene. V was pared by 1 base and J by 2 bases, with 12 bases between. The germline gives CDR1 MNHNS, CDR2 SASEGT. The CDR3 is made up of 15 amino acids. The CDR3, as DNA: TGTGCCAGCAGTGAAGGAGCGAGTAAGGCCTACGAGCAGTACTTC. Amino acid sequence: CASSEGASKAYEQYF.

The rearrangement uses TRBV5-1 and TRBJ1-1; a weak D match, TRBD1 (6 bases). V was shortened by 0 bases and J by 3 bases, with 9 bases between the two germline ends. Germline-derived CDR1 and CDR2 are SGHRS and YFSETQ. The CDR3 spans 14 residues. Here the CDR3 reads CASSLGEGDTEAFF. The CDR3 region has the DNA TGCGCCAGCAGCTTGGGGGAGGGGGACACTGAAGCTTTCTTT. Supplemented by reference TRBV5-1 and TRBJ1-1, the full variable domain reads KAGVTQTPRYLIKTRGQQVTLSCSPISGHRSVSWYQQTPGQGLQFLFEYFSETQRNKGNFPGRFSGRQFSNSRSEMNVSTLELGDSALYLCASSLGEGDTEAFFGQGTRLTVV.

The chain employs TRBV19 and TRBJ1-3; D uncertain. Looked up from germline, CDR1 is LNHDA and CDR2 is SQIVND (reference sequence). Trimming left V 3 bases short and J 0 bases short, with 9 bases between. CDR3 length: 15 amino acids. CDR3 sequence: CASSIPRPSGNTIYF. CDR3 sequence (DNA): TGTGCCAGTAGTATCCCCAGGCCCTCTGGAAACACCATATATTTT.

This clone was counted only a few times. The rearrangement uses TRBV5-1 and TRBJ2-2, with 9 nucleotides matching TRBD2. Germline loops: CDR1 SGHRS, CDR2 YFSETQ. The CDR3 sequence is 16 residues long. V lost 0 bases to trimming and J lost 4 bases; unmatched junction nucleotides: 4. The CDR3 loop reads CASSLGTSVSTGELFF. In nucleotides, the CDR3 is TGCGCCAGCAGCTTGGGGACTAGCGTTAGCACCGGGGAGCTGTTTTTT.

V and J are TRBV7-2 and TRBJ1-6; weak D call: TRBD1 (6 bases). The CDR3 has 14 residues. Per germline, CDR1 SGHTA and CDR2 FQGNSA. V was trimmed by 1 base and J by 11 bases, leaving 12 bases between them. The CDR3 here is CASSLVQGTPPLHF. The CDR3 nucleotides are TGTGCCAGCAGCTTAGTTCAGGGGACGCCACCCCTCCACTTT.

The chain is built from TRBV5-4 and TRBJ2-5; 7 nucleotides line up with TRBD2. Trimming at V came to 4 bases and at J to 0 bases, leaving 3 bases not matched to a gene. The germline V gene has CDR1 SGHNT and CDR2 YYREEE (reference sequence). This CDR3 region has 14 residues. Here the CDR3 DNA reads TGTGCCAGCAGCGCGGGACTACACCAAGAGACCCAGTACTTC. This gives the protein CASSAGLHQETQYF.

In nucleotides, the CDR3 is TGTGCCAGCACTCGTGGGGGAGGGGAGACCCAGTACTTC. It is translated as CASTRGGGETQYF. The rearrangement joins TRBV12-3 or TRBV12-4 to TRBJ2-5, with 7 bases that match TRBD2. The V segment lost 7 bases and the J segment 5 bases; nucleotides outside the gene matches: 7. This CDR3 is 13 amino acids long.

The J gene is TRBJ2-5, the V gene TRBV2; TRBD2 matches at 11 bases. Per the germline V gene, CDR1 is SNHLY and CDR2 is FYNNEI. Trimming took 5 bases from V and 3 from J; bases not matched to a gene: 5. The CDR3 consists of 15 residues. The CDR3 coding sequence is TGTGCCAGCAGTTCCCGGGGACTAGCGGAAGAGACCCAGTACTTC. Its protein is CASSSRGLAEETQYF.

In its sample, this clone was seen once. CDR3 DNA: TGTGCCAGCAGTGACAGGGCTGAAGCTTTCTTT. Amino acid sequence: CASSDRAEAFF. The chain links TRBV12-3 or TRBV12-4 to TRBJ1-1; TRBD1 aligns across 7 bases. J gave up 6 bases and V 5 bases, and 0 bases lay outside the gene matches. This CDR3 contains 11 residues.

This chain joins TRBV6-5 and TRBJ2-5, with D tentatively TRBD1 (5 bases). Germline lookup yields CDR1 MNHEY and CDR2 SVGAGI. Trimming removed 2 bases from V and 5 bases from J, with 9 bases in between. The CDR3 is made up of 13 amino acids. For the CDR3, the DNA is TGTGCCAGCAGTTACAGGACAACGGAGACCCAGTACTTC. It translates to CASSYRTTETQYF.

Only a few counts were recorded for this clone. The CDR3 DNA reads as TGTGCCAGCAGTTCAGGGGGCAATCAGCCCCAGCATTTT. As protein: CASSSGGNQPQHF. The chain links TRBV12-3 or TRBV12-4 to TRBJ1-5, with D maybe TRBD1 (6 bases). The CDR3 runs 13 residues. Trimming took off 4 bases at V and 2 bases at J, with 6 bases between the two ends.

This clone has only one observation. The chain has TRBV18 and TRBJ2-1, with 9 nucleotides matching TRBD1. Per germline, CDR1 KGHSH and CDR2 LQKENI. V gave up 0 bases and J gave up 6 bases; unmatched junction bases: 9. This CDR3 contains 17 residues. The CDR3 sequence: CASSPPGDRVSRNEQFF. As DNA, the CDR3 is TGTGCCAGCTCACCACCAGGGGACAGGGTCTCGCGCAATGAGCAGTTCTTC.

Here the CDR3 reads CASSLGAAQEAFF. The CDR3 nucleotides are TGTGCCAGCAGTTTAGGGGCAGCACAGGAAGCTTTCTTT. V and J are TRBV27 and TRBJ1-1; tentatively, D is TRBD1 (5 bases). Trimming left V 2 bases short and J 8 bases short, with 12 bases between. Looked up from germline, CDR1 is MNHEY and CDR2 is SMNVEV (reference sequence). CDR3 length: 13 residues.

Only a few counts were recorded for this clone. This chain connects TRBV25-1 to TRBJ1-2; 10 bases map to TRBD1. Per the germline V gene, CDR1 is MGHDK and CDR2 is SYGVNS. Trimming took 5 bases from V and 1 from J; bases not matched to a gene: 7. The CDR3 contains 16 residues. The CDR3 DNA is TGTGCCAGCAGTCCCTCGGGGGACAGGGGTAACTATGGCTACACCTTC. The encoded protein is CASSPSGDRGNYGYTF.

As DNA, the CDR3 is TGTGCCAGCTCACCGCGAGCTCCGGGACAGGATATAGCTAGCACCATATATTTT. Protein sequence: CASSPRAPGQDIASTIYF. The V call is TRBV18, the J call TRBJ1-3; 8 bases line up with TRBD1. V shed 3 bases and J 9 bases; nucleotides not matched to a gene: 19. Germline lookup yields CDR1 KGHSH and CDR2 LQKENI. The CDR3 is 18 amino acids. Full variable domain (remainder filled in from reference TRBV18 and TRBJ1-3): NAGVMQNPRHLVRRRGQEARLRCSPMKGHSHVYWYRQLPEEGLKFMVYLQKENIIDESGMPKERFSAEFPKEGPSILRIQQVVRGDSAAYFCASSPRAPGQDIASTIYFGEGSWLTVV.

About this clone: This could be a read error, since a much larger clone is one nucleotide away. The rearrangement uses TRBV7-3 and TRBJ1-1; TRBD1 is a possible D gene (5 bases). The germline gives CDR1 SGHTA, CDR2 FQGTGA. The CDR3 covers 13 residues. The V gene lost 5 bases and the J gene lost 1 base, with 8 bases spanning the gap. CDR3 loop: CASSTQENTEAFF. CDR3 DNA sequence: TGTGCCAGCAGCACACAGGAGAACACTGAAGCTTTCTTT.

V is TRBV18 and J is TRBJ2-2; 9 bases map to TRBD1. This CDR3 is 19 amino acids long. Trimming took 4 bases from V and 3 from J; bases not matched to a gene: 15. Germline V gene data show CDR1 as KGHSH and CDR2 as LQKENI. The CDR3 sequence: CASSRREATGGADTGELFF. As DNA, the CDR3 is TGTGCCAGCTCACGCAGGGAGGCTACAGGGGGCGCGGACACCGGGGAGCTGTTTTTT.

The rearrangement uses TRBV19 and TRBJ2-7; TRBD2 aligns across 13 bases. Germline CDR1 reads LNHDA; CDR2 reads SQIVND (reference sequence). This CDR3 comprises 15 residues. The ends lost 7 bases at V and 7 bases at J; junction bases unmatched: 10. CDR3 sequence: CASTRGLAGAGEQYF. The CDR3 DNA is TGTGCCAGTACCCGAGGACTAGCGGGGGCAGGGGAGCAGTACTTC. The entire variable domain, with the rest obtained from reference TRBV19 and TRBJ2-7, is as follows: DGGITQSPKYLFRKEGQNVTLSCEQNLNHDAMYWYRQDPGQGLRLIYYSQIVNDFQKGDIAEGYSVSREKKESFPLTVTSAQKNPTAFYLCASTRGLAGAGEQYFGPGTRLTVT.

This rearrangement joins TRBV5-1 to TRBJ2-1; 10 nucleotides agree with TRBD2. The CDR3 is 16 amino acids. CDR1 is SGHRS, CDR2 YFSETQ, per germline. Unmatched junction bases numbered 10, after V lost 3 bases and J lost 7 bases. The CDR3 spells CASSSQSGGAWNEQFF. CDR3 DNA: TGCGCCAGCAGCTCCCAAAGCGGGGGGGCCTGGAATGAGCAGTTCTTC.

This chain links TRBV5-5 with TRBJ1-1; unclear D gene. The CDR3 runs to 14 residues. Trimming shortened V by 4 bases and J by 6 bases, and 16 bases separated the two germline ends. CDR1 is SGHKS, CDR2 YYEKEE, per germline (reference sequence). This CDR3 reads CASSMMTIKAEAFF. The CDR3 coding sequence is TGTGCCAGCAGCATGATGACAATCAAGGCTGAAGCTTTCTTT.

The chain couples TRBV30 to TRBJ2-5; D might be TRBD1 (6 bases). This CDR3 contains 13 residues. Trimming removed 5 bases at V and 5 bases at J, with 15 bases between. The germline V gene has CDR1 GTSNPN and CDR2 SVGIG (reference sequence). DNA of the CDR3: TGTGCCTGGGACCCGACAGGCGCGGAGACCCAGTACTTC. It specifies CAWDPTGAETQYF.

V gene TRBV6-2 or TRBV6-3 combines with J gene TRBJ2-5; TRBD2 matches 10 bases. The CDR3 is 18 residues long. Trimming cost V 0 bases and J 5 bases; bases outside gene matches: 12. Germline values: CDR1 MNHEY, CDR2 SVGEGT. This CDR3 is CASSYSIPSGGVQETQYF. As DNA, the CDR3 is TGTGCCAGCAGTTACTCGATCCCGAGCGGGGGGGTCCAGGAGACCCAGTACTTC.